These T cell receptor beta chains were read from a single sample in a study of blood T cell repertoires in COVID-19. Assay: immunoSEQ multiplex PCR; the TCRdb copy retains only in-frame clones and omits some. The sample lists over 100,000 clones; about 85% were seen once. The sample taken for sequencing was peripheral blood. Receptors were obtained from a man aged 35-49 years with acute or convalescent COVID-19. Each CDR3 is given with its conserved first and last residue. The D gene is left open where the match is weak. The size field is filled for only some rows; it gives once, few, many or a size class.

>.|TRBJ2-1|TRBD2|TRBV19
CASWGGRANGEQFF
TGTGCCAGCTGGGGCGGGAGGGCCAACGGTGAGCAGTTCTTC
>.|TRBJ2-7|TRBD1|TRBV2
CASRERRQGLYEQYF
TGTGCCAGCAGGGAAAGGCGACAGGGGCTTTACGAGCAGTACTTC
>once|TRBJ2-3|.|TRBV11-2
CASSSSRRGTQYF
TGTGCCAGCAGCTCCTCGAGGCGTGGTACGCAGTATTTT
>.|TRBJ2-7|.|TRBV4-2
CASSQDDSGFSYEQYF
TGTGCCAGCAGCCAAGATGACAGCGGGTTTTCCTACGAGCAGTACTTC
>.|TRBJ2-5|TRBD1|TRBV2
CASSDRSTGLKETQYF
TGTGCCAGCAGTGACCGGTCGACAGGGCTAAAAGAGACCCAGTACTTC
>.|TRBJ2-7|TRBD2|TRBV19
CASMGTSFPREQYF
TGTGCCAGTATGGGGACTAGCTTTCCTCGCGAGCAGTACTTC
>.|TRBJ2-5|.|TRBV2
CASRTDWTGQETQYF
TGTGCCAGCAGGACGGATTGGACGGGGCAAGAGACCCAGTACTTC
>.|TRBJ1-5|.|TRBV19
CASSGTPDLGPQHF
TGTGCCAGTAGCGGGACTCCTGATCTGGGGCCCCAGCATTTT
>.|TRBJ2-5|.|TRBV2
CASTLQETQYF
TGTGCCAGCACTCTACAAGAGACCCAGTACTTC
>.|TRBJ1-4|TRBD1|TRBV18
CASSPGTVSSGNEKLFF
TGTGCCAGCTCACCAGGGACAGTCTCGAGTGGAAATGAAAAACTGTTTTTT
>.|TRBJ1-5|TRBD1|TRBV25-1
CASSHRGQMGSNQPQHF
TGTGCCAGCAGCCACAGGGGACAGATGGGTAGCAATCAGCCCCAGCATTTT
>.|TRBJ2-7|TRBD1|TRBV6-5
CASSYSPDRTAYEQYF
TGTGCCAGCAGTTACTCGCCGGACAGGACCGCCTACGAGCAGTACTTC
>.|TRBJ1-2|.|TRBV11-1
CASSFGAGYGYTF
TGTGCCAGCAGCTTTGGGGCAGGCTATGGCTACACCTTC
>.|TRBJ2-1|TRBD2|TRBV29-1
CSVSGSNDNEQFF
TGCAGTGTTAGCGGGAGTAATGACAATGAGCAGTTCTTC